The T cell receptor beta chain under discussion was sequenced for a study of blood T cell repertoires in COVID-19. Study background: Sites in the United States, Italy and Spain provided acute and convalescent COVID-19 samples. The cDNA or gDNA used as material had been derived from T cells, B-cell-depleted T cells, or PBMCs.

The CDR3 runs to 17 residues. From germline, CDR1 is LNHDA and CDR2 SQIVND (reference sequence). V lost 3 bases to trimming and J lost 7 bases, with 22 bases between them. Original analysis: How many nucleated cells were present was estimated from reference gene primer amplification. The protocol was immunoSEQ multiplex PCR, while the TCRdb copy is restricted to in-frame clones and leaves out a portion. V, J and clone size were drawn from that table, and D and trimming were deduced from the DNA. This sample has 150,000 to 190,000 clones, with more than 65% found just once. This rearrangement joins TRBV19 to TRBJ2-1, with a possible D match to TRBD2 (5 bases). This sequence originates from a woman in her 50s with acute or convalescent COVID-19. The source material was peripheral blood. The CDR3 loop is CASSMATGDWQLNEQFF. The CDR3 nucleotides read TGTGCCAGTAGTATGGCTACCGGGGATTGGCAACTTAATGAGCAGTTCTTC.